The 11 T cell receptor beta chains reported below all come from one sample, sequenced in a study of cytomegalovirus exposure and HLA in healthy donors. The PCR used 60 Vbeta and 13 Jbeta primers. Profiling relied on immunoSEQ multiplex PCR, and the TCRdb table lists in-frame clones only, not all of them. In the table there are about 150,000 clones, roughly 80% of which are singletons. Material for sequencing was PBMCs. These receptors came from a woman aged 40 to 49 in good health and CMV-seropositive.

This clone came up once. The rearrangement joins TRBV5-1 to TRBJ1-3, with D tentatively TRBD1 (6 bases). This CDR3 spans 14 amino acids. V shed 4 bases and J shed 2 bases, with 10 bases lying between them. Germline V gene sequence: CDR1 SGHRS, CDR2 YFSETQ. The CDR3 region is CASSPQGAGNTIYF. The DNA of the CDR3 is TGCGCCAGCAGCCCACAGGGAGCTGGAAACACCATATATTTT.

This clone appeared once. The genes are TRBV9 and TRBJ2-1, with a tentative D call TRBD2 (6 bases). The CDR3 is 15 amino acids. Germline V gene lookup returns CDR1 SGDLS and CDR2 YYNGEE. V was trimmed by 2 bases and J by 6 bases, leaving 15 bases between them. The chain's CDR3 is CASSVRGGRGNEQFF. Here the CDR3 DNA reads TGTGCCAGCAGCGTGAGGGGAGGTCGTGGCAATGAGCAGTTCTTC.

To note about this clone: The junction shows a germline mismatch at one end, possibly a read error. At the DNA level, this CDR3 is encoded by other sequences in the same sample as well. The chain couples TRBV9 to TRBJ1-3, with D possibly TRBD1 on 6 matching bases. This CDR3 contains 14 residues. Germline CDR1 reads SGDLS; CDR2 reads YYNGEE. In nucleotides, the CDR3 is TGTGCCAGCAGCGCTGACCGTGAGGGGGACACCATATACTTT. This gives the protein CASSADREGDTIYF.

The genes are TRBV11-1 and TRBJ2-3; a possible D gene is TRBD1 (5 bases). Germline lookup yields CDR1 SGHAT and CDR2 FQDESV (reference sequence). V dropped 5 bases and J dropped 0 bases, with 12 bases sitting between them. This CDR3 spans 15 amino acids. In DNA, the CDR3 is TGTGCCAGCAGCCTACAGGCAGCCAGCACAGATACGCAGTATTTT. Translating it yields CASSLQAASTDTQYF.

The chain combines TRBV2 with TRBJ1-1; D possibly corresponds to TRBD1 (6 bases). Trimming removed 6 bases from V and 10 bases from J, with 12 bases in between. There are 11 residues in the CDR3. Looked up from germline, CDR1 is SNHLY and CDR2 is FYNNEI. CDR3 residues: CASRDRSGAFF. CDR3 sequence (DNA): TGTGCCAGCAGAGACAGGAGTGGAGCTTTCTTT. The variable domain in full, completed from reference TRBV2 and TRBJ1-1, reads EPEVTQTPSHQVTQMGQEVILRCVPISNHLYFYWYRQILGQKVEFLVSFYNNEISEKSEIFDDQFSVERPDGSNFTLKIRSTKLEDSAMYFCASRDRSGAFFGQGTRLTVV.

The chain is built from TRBV27 and TRBJ2-3; a weak D match, TRBD2 (5 bases). The CDR3 extends over 15 amino acids. Germline V gives CDR1 MNHEY, CDR2 SMNVEV (reference sequence). V was shortened by 2 bases and J by 6 bases, with 15 bases between the two germline ends. This chain's CDR3 is CASSLVGLLGDTQYF. CDR3 sequence (DNA): TGTGCCAGCAGTTTAGTAGGCCTACTAGGGGATACGCAGTATTTT.

The chain has TRBV27 and TRBJ2-1, with 8 nucleotides matching TRBD2. The germline V gene has CDR1 MNHEY and CDR2 SMNVEV (reference sequence). The trim removed 5 bases at V and 8 bases at J, leaving 14 bases unmatched. The CDR3 totals 16 residues. The CDR3 loop is CASSGTGGRLGYEQFF. The CDR3 nucleotides are TGTGCCAGCAGTGGGACGGGGGGGCGTTTAGGCTATGAGCAGTTCTTC.

The J gene is TRBJ2-7, the V gene TRBV6-1; 10 positions match TRBD1. Germline lookup yields CDR1 MNHNS and CDR2 SASEGT. The CDR3 contains 12 residues. After removal of 8 bases from V and 9 bases from J, the junction contained 7 bases not matched to a gene. The CDR3 reads CASGERDRGQYF. The DNA for the CDR3 is TGTGCCAGCGGAGAACGGGACAGGGGGCAGTACTTC.

The chain joins TRBV7-2 to TRBJ2-2; 8 bases are a match to TRBD2. The germline V gene has CDR1 SGHTA and CDR2 FQGNSA. Losses at the gene ends were 1 base for V and 4 bases for J; bases not matched to a gene: 5. The CDR3 contains 16 residues. The CDR3 bases are TGTGCCAGCAGCTTAGTGAGTAGCGGGGTCACCGGGGAGCTGTTTTTT. Amino acids: CASSLVSSGVTGELFF.

The V gene is TRBV5-1, the J gene TRBJ2-7; 12 bases map to TRBD1. The CDR3 has 14 amino acids. The trim removed 5 bases at V and 4 bases at J, leaving 4 bases unmatched. Per germline, CDR1 SGHRS and CDR2 YFSETQ. The chain's CDR3 is CASRGQGAVYEQYF. The CDR3 DNA reads TGCGCCAGCAGGGGACAGGGGGCGGTTTACGAGCAGTACTTC.

The chain recombines TRBV4-1 with TRBJ2-4, with D possibly matching TRBD2 (6 bases). V was pared by 2 bases and J by 15 bases, with 17 bases between. Looked up from germline, CDR1 is MGHRA and CDR2 is YSYEKL. This CDR3 has 13 amino acids. The CDR3 loop reads CASSQTGLQGMYF. CDR3 DNA: TGCGCCAGCAGCCAAACCGGACTACAAGGCATGTACTTC.